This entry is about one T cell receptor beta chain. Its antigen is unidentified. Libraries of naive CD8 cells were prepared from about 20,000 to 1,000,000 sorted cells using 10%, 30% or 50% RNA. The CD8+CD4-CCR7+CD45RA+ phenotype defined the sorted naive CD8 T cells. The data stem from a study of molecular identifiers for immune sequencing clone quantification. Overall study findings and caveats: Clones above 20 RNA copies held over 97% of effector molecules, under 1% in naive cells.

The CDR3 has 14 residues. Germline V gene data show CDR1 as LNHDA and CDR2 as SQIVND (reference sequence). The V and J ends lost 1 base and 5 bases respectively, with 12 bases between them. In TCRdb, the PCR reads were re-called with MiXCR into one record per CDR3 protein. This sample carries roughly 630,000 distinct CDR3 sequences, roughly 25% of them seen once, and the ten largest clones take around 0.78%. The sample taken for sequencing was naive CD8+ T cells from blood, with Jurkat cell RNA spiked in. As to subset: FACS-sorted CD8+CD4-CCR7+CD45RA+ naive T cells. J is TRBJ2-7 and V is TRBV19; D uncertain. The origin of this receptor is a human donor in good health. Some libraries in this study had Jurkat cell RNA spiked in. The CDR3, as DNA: TGTGCCAGTAGTATAGTGTTAGCTGGGGACGAGCAGTACTTC. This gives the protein CASSIVLAGDEQYF. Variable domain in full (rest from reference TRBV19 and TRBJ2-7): DGGITQSPKYLFRKEGQNVTLSCEQNLNHDAMYWYRQDPGQGLRLIYYSQIVNDFQKGDIAEGYSVSREKKESFPLTVTSAQKNPTAFYLCASSIVLAGDEQYFGPGTRLTVT.